The source of this TCR beta chain is a study of graft-versus-host responses after intestinal transplantation. Study summary: Transplantation in recipients was multivisceral, liver-intestinal, or isolated intestinal. After anti-thymocyte globulin induction, recipients took tacrolimus and steroids for approximately three years.

V dropped 5 bases and J dropped 5 bases, with 9 bases sitting between them. The CDR3 totals 13 residues. Per the germline V gene, CDR1 is MNHNS and CDR2 is SASEGT. The protocol was immunoSEQ multiplex PCR, while the TCRdb copy is restricted to in-frame clones and leaves out a portion. This sample has 74,000 or so clones, with around 92% found just once. The clonotype comes from a human patient who received an intestinal transplant, so some T cells may come from the graft donor. This rearrangement joins TRBV6-1 to TRBJ2-2; possibly TRBD2 for D (6 bases). The sample was PBMCs, taken 98 days after intestinal transplantation. The CDR3 loop reads CASSFGTTGELFF. CDR3 nucleotide sequence: TGTGCCAGCAGTTTCGGGACTACCGGGGAGCTGTTTTTT.